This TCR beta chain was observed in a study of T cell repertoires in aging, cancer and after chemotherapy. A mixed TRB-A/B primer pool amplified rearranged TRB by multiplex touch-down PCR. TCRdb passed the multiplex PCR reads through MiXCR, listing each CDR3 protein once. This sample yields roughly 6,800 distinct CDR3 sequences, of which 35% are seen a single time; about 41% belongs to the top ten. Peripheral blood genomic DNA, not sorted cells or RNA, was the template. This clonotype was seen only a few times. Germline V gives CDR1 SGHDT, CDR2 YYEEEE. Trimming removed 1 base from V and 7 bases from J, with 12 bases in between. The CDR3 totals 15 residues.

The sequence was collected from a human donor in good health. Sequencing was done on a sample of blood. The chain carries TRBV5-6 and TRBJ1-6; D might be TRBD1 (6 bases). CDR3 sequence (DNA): TGTGCCAGCAGCTTGTTTCAGGGGAGGAATTCACCCCTCCACTTT. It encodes CASSLFQGRNSPLHF.